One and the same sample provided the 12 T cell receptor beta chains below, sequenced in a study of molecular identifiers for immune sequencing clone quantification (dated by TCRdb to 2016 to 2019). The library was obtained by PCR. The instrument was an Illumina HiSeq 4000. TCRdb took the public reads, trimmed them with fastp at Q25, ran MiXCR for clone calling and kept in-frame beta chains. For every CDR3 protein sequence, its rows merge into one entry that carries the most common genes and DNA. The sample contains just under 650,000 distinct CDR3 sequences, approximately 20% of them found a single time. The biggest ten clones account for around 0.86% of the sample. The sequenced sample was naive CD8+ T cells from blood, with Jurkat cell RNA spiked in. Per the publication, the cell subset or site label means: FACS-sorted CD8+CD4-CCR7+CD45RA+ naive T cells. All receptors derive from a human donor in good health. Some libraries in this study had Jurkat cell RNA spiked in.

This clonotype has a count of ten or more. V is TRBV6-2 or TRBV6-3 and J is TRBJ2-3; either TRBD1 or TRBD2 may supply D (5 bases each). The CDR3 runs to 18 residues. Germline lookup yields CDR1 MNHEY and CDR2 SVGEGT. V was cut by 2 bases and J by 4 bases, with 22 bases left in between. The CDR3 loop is CASSYRSGASRSADTQYF. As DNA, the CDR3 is TGTGCCAGCAGTTACCGTTCCGGGGCCTCTCGGTCTGCAGATACGCAGTATTTT.

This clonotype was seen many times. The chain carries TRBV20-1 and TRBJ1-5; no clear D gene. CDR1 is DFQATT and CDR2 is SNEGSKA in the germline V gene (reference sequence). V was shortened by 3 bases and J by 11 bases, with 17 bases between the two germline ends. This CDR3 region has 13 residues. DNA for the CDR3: TGCAGTGCTAGGAGCCTCTACCAGTCAGCCCAGCATTTT. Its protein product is CSARSLYQSAQHF.

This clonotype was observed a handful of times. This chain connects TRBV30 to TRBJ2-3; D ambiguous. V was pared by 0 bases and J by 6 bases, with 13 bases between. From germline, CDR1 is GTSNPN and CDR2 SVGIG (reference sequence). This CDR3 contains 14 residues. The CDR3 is CAWSVEALGDTQYF. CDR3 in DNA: TGTGCCTGGAGTGTTGAGGCCTTGGGGGATACGCAGTATTTT.

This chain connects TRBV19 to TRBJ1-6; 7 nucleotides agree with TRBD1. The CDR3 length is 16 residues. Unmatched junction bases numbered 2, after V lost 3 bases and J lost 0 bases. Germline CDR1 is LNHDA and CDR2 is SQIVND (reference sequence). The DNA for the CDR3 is TGTGCCAGTAGTATGGGACAGCGCTCCTATAATTCACCCCTCCACTTT. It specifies CASSMGQRSYNSPLHF.

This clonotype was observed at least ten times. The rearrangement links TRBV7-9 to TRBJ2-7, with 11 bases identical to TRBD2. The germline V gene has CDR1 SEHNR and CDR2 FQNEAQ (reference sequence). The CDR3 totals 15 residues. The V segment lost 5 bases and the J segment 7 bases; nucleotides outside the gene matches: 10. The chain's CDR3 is CASSLTGTSGVEQYF. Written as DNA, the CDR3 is TGTGCCAGCAGCCTAACCGGGACTAGCGGAGTGGAGCAGTACTTC.

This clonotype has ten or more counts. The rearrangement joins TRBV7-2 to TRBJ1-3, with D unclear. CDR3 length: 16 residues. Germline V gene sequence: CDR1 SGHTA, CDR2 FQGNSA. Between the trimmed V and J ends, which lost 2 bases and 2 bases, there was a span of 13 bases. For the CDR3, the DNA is TGTGCCAGCAGCTTATGGGCCGACCCGCCTGGAAACACCATATATTTT. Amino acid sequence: CASSLWADPPGNTIYF.

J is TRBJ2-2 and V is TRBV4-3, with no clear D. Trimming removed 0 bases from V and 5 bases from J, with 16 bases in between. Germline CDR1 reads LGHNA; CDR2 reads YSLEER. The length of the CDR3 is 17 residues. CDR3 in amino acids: CASSQDVGLIGTGELFF. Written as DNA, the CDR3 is TGCGCCAGCAGCCAAGATGTAGGTCTCATAGGGACCGGGGAGCTGTTTTTT.

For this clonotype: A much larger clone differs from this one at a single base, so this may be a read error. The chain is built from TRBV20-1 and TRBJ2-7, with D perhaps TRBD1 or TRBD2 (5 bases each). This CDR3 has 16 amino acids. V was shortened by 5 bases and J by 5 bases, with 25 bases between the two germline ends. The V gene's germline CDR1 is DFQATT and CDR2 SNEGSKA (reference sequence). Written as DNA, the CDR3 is TGCAGTGCTCAGAGGGTGACAGAAGGGTTCATGGACGAGCAGTACTTC. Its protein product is CSAQRVTEGFMDEQYF.

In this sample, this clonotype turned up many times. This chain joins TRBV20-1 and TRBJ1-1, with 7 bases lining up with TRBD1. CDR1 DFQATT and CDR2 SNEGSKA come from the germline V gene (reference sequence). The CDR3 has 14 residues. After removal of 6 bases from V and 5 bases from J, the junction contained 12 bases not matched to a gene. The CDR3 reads CSAPGQDLTTEAFF. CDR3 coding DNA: TGCAGTGCACCTGGACAGGATTTAACAACTGAAGCTTTCTTT.

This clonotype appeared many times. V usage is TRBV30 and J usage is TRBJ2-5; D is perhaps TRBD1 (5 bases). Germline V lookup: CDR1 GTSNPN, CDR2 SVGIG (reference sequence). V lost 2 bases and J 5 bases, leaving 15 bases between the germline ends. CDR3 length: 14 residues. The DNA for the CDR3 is TGTGCCTGGAGTAGGGGCCCTTCCGAGGAGACCCAGTACTTC. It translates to CAWSRGPSEETQYF.

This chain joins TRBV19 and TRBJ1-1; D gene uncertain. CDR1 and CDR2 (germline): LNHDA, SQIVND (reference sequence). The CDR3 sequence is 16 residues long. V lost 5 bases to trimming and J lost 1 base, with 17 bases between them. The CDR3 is CASSAFWEGANTEAFF. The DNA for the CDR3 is TGTGCCAGTAGTGCCTTTTGGGAGGGAGCGAACACTGAAGCTTTCTTT.

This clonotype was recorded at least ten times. CDR3 coding DNA: TGTGCCAGCAGCTTAGCGACGAGCGGGAGGCACTTATCCTACGAGCAGTACTTC. It translates to CASSLATSGRHLSYEQYF. This rearrangement joins TRBV7-9 to TRBJ2-7; TRBD2 matches at 9 bases. The germline V gene encodes CDR1 SEHNR and CDR2 FQNEAQ (reference sequence). The trim removed 0 bases at V and 1 base at J, leaving 10 bases unmatched. The CDR3 consists of 18 residues.